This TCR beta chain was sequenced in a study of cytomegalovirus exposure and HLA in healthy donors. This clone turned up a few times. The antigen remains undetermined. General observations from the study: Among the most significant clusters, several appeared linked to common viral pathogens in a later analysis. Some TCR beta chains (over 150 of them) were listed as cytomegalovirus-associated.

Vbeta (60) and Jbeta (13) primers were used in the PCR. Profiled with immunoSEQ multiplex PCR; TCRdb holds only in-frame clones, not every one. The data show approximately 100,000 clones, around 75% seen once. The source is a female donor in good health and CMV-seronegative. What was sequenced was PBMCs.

The CDR3 DNA is TGTGCCAGCAGTGAGAGGACTAGCGGGAGTAATGAGCAGTTCTTC. Protein sequence: CASSERTSGSNEQFF. The V call is TRBV6-4, the J call TRBJ2-1; 13 nucleotides agree with TRBD2. CDR3 length equals 15 residues. In germline, CDR1 is MRHNA, CDR2 SNTAGT. V lost 3 bases and J lost 7; bases outside the gene matches: 3.